The T cell receptor beta chain described here comes from a study of Graves' ophthalmopathy and Graves' hyperthyroidism. Amplification targeted the TCR beta CDR3 regions, with RNA transcripts as the source material. RT-PCR with HTBI primers came first, then second-round multiplex PCR. TCRdb re-analysed the multiplex PCR reads in MiXCR, keeping a single row per CDR3 protein. The repertoire holds 500,000 to 600,000 distinct CDR3 sequences, less than 40% seen once, with about 4.6% in the top ten. A word on this clonotype: Its specificity is unknown.

Study observations and caveats: Blood also harbored most expanded thyroid clonotypes above 0.001 frequency.

CDR1 SGHKS and CDR2 YYEKEE come from the germline V gene (reference sequence). V was trimmed by 3 bases and J by 2 bases, leaving 8 bases between them. The CDR3 covers 13 residues. V and J are TRBV5-5 and TRBJ2-5; the D is unclear. The receptor comes from an adult man with Graves' hyperthyroidism. The sequenced sample was peripheral blood or thyroid tissue (not recorded which). The CDR3 DNA is TGTGCCAGCAGCTGGCCTGCACAAGAGACCCAGTACTTC. This sequence encodes CASSWPAQETQYF.